This TCR beta chain originates from a study of OX40 agonist ivuxolimab in advanced cancers. For the study at large: Every patient in dose escalation had hepatocellular carcinoma, melanoma, renal cell or head and neck cancer. Three individuals attained partial responses, comprising one hepatocellular carcinoma case and two cutaneous melanoma cases.

Sequencing used immunoSEQ multiplex PCR; TCRdb keeps in-frame clones, though not all of them. The table has approximately 71,000 clones, nearly 85% seen once. CDR3 length: 15 residues. Germline assignment: CDR1 MNHEY and CDR2 SVGAGI. With 5 bases clipped from V and 2 bases from J, the junction kept 9 bases outside the gene matches. This sample comprised CD4+ or CD8+ T cells sorted from blood, obtained in a trial of the OX40 agonist ivuxolimab. The receptor's source is an adult with an advanced solid tumor such as melanoma, head and neck, liver or kidney cancer. The V gene is TRBV6-5, the J gene TRBJ2-7; the match to TRBD2 covers 7 bases. The CDR3 is CASSTIRTRPYEQYF. In nucleotides, the CDR3 is TGTGCCAGCAGTACAATCCGGACTAGGCCCTACGAGCAGTACTTC.